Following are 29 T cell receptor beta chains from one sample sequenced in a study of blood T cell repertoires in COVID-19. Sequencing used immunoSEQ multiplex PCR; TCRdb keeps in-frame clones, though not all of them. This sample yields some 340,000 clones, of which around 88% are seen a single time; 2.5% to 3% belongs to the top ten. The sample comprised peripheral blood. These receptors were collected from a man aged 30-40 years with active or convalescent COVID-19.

DNA of the CDR3: TGTGCCAGCAGCCCCGCCGTTGCTAGCGGGAGGGCCGATGAGCAGTTCTTC. Residues: CASSPAVASGRADEQFF. The chain links TRBV13 to TRBJ2-1; 12 positions agree with TRBD2. After removal of 5 bases from V and 8 bases from J, the junction contained 13 bases not matched to a gene. This CDR3 spans 17 amino acids. Germline values: CDR1 PRHDT, CDR2 FYEKMQ (reference sequence). Combining the CDR3 with reference TRBV13 and TRBJ2-1 gives the whole variable domain AAGVIQSPRHLIKEKRETATLKCYPIPRHDTVYWYQQGPGQDPQFLISFYEKMQSDKGSIPDRFSAQQFSDYHSELNMSSLELGDSALYFCASSPAVASGRADEQFFGPGTRLTVL.

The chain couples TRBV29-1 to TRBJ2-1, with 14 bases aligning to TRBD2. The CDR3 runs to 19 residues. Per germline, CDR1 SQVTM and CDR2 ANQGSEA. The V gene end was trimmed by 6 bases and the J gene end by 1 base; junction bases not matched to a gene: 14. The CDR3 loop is CSVNMLTSGRGMSYNEQFF. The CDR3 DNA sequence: TGCAGCGTCAACATGCTGACTAGCGGGAGGGGGATGTCCTACAATGAGCAGTTCTTC.

The CDR3 is CASSQAKPGVIHNEQFF. The CDR3, as DNA: TGCGCCAGCAGCCAAGCTAAGCCGGGAGTCATCCACAATGAGCAGTTCTTC. The chain uses TRBV4-3 and TRBJ2-1; D may be TRBD2 (6 bases). The CDR3 contains 17 residues. Germline V gives CDR1 LGHNA, CDR2 YSLEER. The V gene lost 1 base and the J gene lost 5 bases, with 18 bases spanning the gap.

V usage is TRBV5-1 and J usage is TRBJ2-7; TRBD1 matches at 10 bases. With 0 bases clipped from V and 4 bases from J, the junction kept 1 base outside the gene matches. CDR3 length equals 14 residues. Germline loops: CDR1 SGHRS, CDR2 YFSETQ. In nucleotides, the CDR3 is TGCGCCAGCAGCTTGGGGGACAGGGGTTACGAGCAGTACTTC. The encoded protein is CASSLGDRGYEQYF.

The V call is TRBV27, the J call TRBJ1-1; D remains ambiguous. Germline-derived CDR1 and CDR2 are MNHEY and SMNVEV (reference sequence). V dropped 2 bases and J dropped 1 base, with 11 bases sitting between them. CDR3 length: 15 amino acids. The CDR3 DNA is TGTGCCAGCAGTTTACAGAGGCTGCGGAACACTGAAGCTTTCTTT. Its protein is CASSLQRLRNTEAFF.

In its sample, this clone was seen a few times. In DNA form, the CDR3 reads TGTGCCAGCAGCCAAGGGCTAGCGGAGACCTACGAGCAGTACTTC. It codes for CASSQGLAETYEQYF. The chain recombines TRBV3-1 (or the pseudogene TRBV3-2) with TRBJ2-7; 7 positions agree with TRBD2. The CDR3 runs 15 residues. Germline lookup yields CDR1 LGHDT and CDR2 YNNKEL (reference sequence). Trimming removed 1 base from V and 2 bases from J; junction bases left unmatched: 5.

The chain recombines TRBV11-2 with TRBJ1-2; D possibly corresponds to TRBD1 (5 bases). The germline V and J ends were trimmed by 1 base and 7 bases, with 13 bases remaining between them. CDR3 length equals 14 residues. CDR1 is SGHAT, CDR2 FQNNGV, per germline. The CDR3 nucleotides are TGTGCCAGCAGCTTAGGGCAGGGTTCGAGTGGCTACACCTTC. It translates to CASSLGQGSSGYTF.

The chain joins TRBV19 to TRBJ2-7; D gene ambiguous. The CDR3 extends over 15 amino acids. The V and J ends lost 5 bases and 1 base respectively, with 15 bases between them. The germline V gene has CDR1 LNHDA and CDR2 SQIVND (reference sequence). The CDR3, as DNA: TGTGCCAGTAGTGTAGGTAATGGGCTGTCCTACGAGCAGTACTTC. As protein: CASSVGNGLSYEQYF. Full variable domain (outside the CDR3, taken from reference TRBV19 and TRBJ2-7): DGGITQSPKYLFRKEGQNVTLSCEQNLNHDAMYWYRQDPGQGLRLIYYSQIVNDFQKGDIAEGYSVSREKKESFPLTVTSAQKNPTAFYLCASSVGNGLSYEQYFGPGTRLTVT.

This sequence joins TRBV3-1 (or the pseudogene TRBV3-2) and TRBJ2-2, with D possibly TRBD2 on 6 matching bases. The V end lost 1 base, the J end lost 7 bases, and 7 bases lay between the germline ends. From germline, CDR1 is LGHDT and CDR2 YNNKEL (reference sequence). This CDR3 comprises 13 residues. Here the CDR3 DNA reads TGTGCCAGCAGCCAAGTGGGGGGCGGGGAGCTGTTTTTT. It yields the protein CASSQVGGGELFF.

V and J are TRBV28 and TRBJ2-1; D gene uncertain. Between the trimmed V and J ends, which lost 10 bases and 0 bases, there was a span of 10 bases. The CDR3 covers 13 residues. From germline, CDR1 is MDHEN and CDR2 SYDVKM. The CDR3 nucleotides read TGTGCCATATCACGGAGCTCCTACAATGAGCAGTTCTTC. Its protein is CAISRSSYNEQFF.

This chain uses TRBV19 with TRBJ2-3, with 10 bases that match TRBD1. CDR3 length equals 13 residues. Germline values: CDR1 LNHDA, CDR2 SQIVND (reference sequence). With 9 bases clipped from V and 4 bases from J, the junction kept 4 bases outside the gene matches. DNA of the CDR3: TGTGCCAGCCGGGACAGGGGCCCAGATACGCAGTATTTT. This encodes CASRDRGPDTQYF. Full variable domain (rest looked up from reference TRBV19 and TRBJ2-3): DGGITQSPKYLFRKEGQNVTLSCEQNLNHDAMYWYRQDPGQGLRLIYYSQIVNDFQKGDIAEGYSVSREKKESFPLTVTSAQKNPTAFYLCASRDRGPDTQYFGPGTRLTVL.

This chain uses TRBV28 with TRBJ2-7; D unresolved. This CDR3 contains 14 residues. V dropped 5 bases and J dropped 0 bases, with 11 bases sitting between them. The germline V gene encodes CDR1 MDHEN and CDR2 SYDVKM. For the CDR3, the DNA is TGTGCCAGCAGTAGTCCCGCAGTCTCCTACGAGCAGTACTTC. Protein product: CASSSPAVSYEQYF. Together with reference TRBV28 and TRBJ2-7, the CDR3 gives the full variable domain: DVKVTQSSRYLVKRTGEKVFLECVQDMDHENMFWYRQDPGLGLRLIYFSYDVKMKEKGDIPEGYSVSREKKERFSLILESASTNQTSMYLCASSSPAVSYEQYFGPGTRLTVT.

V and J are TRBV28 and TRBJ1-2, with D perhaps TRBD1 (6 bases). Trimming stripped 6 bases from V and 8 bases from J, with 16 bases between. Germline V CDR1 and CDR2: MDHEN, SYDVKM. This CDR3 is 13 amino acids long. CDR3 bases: TGTGCCAGCAGCCTACAGGGACTAGAGGGCTACACCTTC. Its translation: CASSLQGLEGYTF.

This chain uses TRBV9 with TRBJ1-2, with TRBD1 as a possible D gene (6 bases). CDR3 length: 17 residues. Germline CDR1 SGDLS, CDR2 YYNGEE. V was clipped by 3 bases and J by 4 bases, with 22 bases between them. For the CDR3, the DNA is TGTGCCAGCAGCGCTCGAGAAGTTGGGGGGGGCCCCTATGGCTACACCTTC. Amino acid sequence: CASSAREVGGGPYGYTF.

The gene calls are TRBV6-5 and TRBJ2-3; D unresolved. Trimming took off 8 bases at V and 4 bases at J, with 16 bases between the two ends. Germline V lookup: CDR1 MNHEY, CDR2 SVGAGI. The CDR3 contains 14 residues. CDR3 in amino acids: CASSPSSTADTQYF. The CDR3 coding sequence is TGTGCCAGCTCCCCGTCGAGCACCGCAGATACGCAGTATTTT.

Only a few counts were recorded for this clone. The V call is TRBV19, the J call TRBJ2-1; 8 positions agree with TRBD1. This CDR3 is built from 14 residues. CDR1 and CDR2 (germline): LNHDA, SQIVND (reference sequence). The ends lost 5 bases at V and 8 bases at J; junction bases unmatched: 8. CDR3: CASSFRQGRDEQFF. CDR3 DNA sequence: TGTGCCAGTAGTTTCCGACAGGGGCGGGATGAGCAGTTCTTC.

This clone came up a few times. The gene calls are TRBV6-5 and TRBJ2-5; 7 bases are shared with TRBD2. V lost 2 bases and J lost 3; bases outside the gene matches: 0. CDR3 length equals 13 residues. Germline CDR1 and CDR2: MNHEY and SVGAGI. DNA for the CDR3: TGTGCCAGCAGTTACGGGGGGGAAGAGACCCAGTACTTC. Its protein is CASSYGGEETQYF.

CDR3 in DNA: TGTGCCAGCAGTTTAGTAACAGGGGGTGGGACTGAAGCTTTCTTT. Its protein is CASSLVTGGGTEAFF. This sequence joins TRBV28 and TRBJ1-1; TRBD1 agrees at 8 bases. The germline V gene has CDR1 MDHEN and CDR2 SYDVKM. With V trimmed by 2 bases and J by 5 bases, 7 bases remained unmatched. This CDR3 contains 15 residues. The full variable domain, rest sourced from reference TRBV28 and TRBJ1-1, is DVKVTQSSRYLVKRTGEKVFLECVQDMDHENMFWYRQDPGLGLRLIYFSYDVKMKEKGDIPEGYSVSREKKERFSLILESASTNQTSMYLCASSLVTGGGTEAFFGQGTRLTVV.

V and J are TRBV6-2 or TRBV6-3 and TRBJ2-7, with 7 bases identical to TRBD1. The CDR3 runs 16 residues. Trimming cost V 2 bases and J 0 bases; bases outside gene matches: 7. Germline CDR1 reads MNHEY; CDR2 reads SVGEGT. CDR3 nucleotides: TGTGCCAGCAGTTACCCAAGACAGGGTAGCTCCTACGAGCAGTACTTC. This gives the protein CASSYPRQGSSYEQYF.

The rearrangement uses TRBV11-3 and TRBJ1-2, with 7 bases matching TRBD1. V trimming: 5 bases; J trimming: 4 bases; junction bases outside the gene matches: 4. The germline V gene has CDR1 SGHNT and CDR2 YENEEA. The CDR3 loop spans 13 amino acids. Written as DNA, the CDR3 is TGTGCCAGCAGCAAAACAGGGGCCTATGGCTACACCTTC. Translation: CASSKTGAYGYTF. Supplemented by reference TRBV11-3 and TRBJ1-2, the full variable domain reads EAGVVQSPRYKIIEKKQPVAFWCNPISGHNTLYWYLQNLGQGPELLIRYENEEAVDDSQLPKDRFSAERLKGVDSTLKIQPAELGDSAVYLCASSKTGAYGYTFGSGTRLTVV.

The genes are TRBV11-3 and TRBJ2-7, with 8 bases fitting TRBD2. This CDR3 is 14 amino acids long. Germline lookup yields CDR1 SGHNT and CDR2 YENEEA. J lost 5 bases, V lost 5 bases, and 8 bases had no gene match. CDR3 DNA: TGTGCCAGCAGCCTACCGGGACTAGTAGACGAGCAGTACTTC. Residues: CASSLPGLVDEQYF.

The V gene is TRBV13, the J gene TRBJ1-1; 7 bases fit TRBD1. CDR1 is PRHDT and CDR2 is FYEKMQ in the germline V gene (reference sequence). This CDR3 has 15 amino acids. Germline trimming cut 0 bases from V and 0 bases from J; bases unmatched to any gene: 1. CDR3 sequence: CASSLGGTVNTEAFF. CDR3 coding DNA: TGTGCCAGCAGCTTAGGTGGGACAGTGAACACTGAAGCTTTCTTT.

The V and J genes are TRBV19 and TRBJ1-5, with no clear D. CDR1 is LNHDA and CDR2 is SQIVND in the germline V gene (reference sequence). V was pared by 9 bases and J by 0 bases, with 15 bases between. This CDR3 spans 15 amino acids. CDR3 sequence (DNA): TGTGCCAGCCCCCGGCGGATTTATAGCAATCAGCCCCAGCATTTT. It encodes CASPRRIYSNQPQHF.

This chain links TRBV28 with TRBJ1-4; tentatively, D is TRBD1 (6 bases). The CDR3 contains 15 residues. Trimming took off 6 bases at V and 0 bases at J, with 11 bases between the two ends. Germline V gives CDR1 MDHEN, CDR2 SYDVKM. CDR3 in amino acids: CASRITGSTNEKLFF. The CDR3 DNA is TGTGCCAGCAGGATTACAGGGTCAACTAATGAAAAACTGTTTTTT.

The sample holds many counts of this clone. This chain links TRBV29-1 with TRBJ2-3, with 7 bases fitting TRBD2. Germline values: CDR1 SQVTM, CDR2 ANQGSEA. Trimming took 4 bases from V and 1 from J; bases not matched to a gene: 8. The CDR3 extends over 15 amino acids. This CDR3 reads CSVAMGSGGTDTQYF. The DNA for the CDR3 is TGCAGCGTTGCGATGGGAAGCGGGGGCACAGATACGCAGTATTTT.

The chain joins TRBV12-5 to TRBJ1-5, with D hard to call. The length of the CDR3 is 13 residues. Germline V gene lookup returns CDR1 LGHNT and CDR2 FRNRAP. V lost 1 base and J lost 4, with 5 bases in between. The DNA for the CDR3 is TGTGCTAGTGGTTTGGAGAGTAATCAGCCCCAGCATTTT. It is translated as CASGLESNQPQHF.

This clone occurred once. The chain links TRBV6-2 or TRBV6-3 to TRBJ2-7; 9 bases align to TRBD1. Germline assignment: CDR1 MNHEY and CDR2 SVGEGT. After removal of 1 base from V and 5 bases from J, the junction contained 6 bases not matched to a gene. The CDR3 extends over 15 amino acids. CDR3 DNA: TGTGCCAGCAGTTACTTACTCACAGGGGGCAACGAGCAGTACTTC. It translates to CASSYLLTGGNEQYF.

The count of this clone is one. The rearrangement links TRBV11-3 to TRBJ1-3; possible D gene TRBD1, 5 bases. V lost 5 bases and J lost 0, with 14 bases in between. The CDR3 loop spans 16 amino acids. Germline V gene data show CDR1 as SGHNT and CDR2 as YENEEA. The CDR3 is CASSRDRSYSGNTIYF. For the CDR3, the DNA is TGTGCCAGCAGCCGCGACAGATCGTACTCTGGAAACACCATATATTTT.

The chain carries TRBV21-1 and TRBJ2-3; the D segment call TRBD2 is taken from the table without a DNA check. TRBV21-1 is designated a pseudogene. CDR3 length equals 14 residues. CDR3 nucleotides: TGTGCCAGCAGCAAATTAGCGGGATGCGATACGCAGTATTTT. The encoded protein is CASSKLAGCDTQYF.